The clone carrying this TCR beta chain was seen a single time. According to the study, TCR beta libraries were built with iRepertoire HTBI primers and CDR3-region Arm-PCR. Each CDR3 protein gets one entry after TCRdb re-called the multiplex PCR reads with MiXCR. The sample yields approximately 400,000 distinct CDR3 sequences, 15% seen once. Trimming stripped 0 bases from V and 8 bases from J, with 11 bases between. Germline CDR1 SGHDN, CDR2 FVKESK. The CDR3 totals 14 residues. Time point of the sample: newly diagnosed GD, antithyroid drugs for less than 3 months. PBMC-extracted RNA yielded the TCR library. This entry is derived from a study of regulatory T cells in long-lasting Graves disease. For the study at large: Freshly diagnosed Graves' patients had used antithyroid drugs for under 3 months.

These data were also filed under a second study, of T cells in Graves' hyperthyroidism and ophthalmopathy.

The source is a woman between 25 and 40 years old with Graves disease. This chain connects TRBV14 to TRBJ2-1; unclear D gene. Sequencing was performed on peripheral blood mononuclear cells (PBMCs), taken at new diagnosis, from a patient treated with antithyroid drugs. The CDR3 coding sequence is TGTGCCAGCAGCCAAGACATACGCCCGGATGAGCAGTTCTTC. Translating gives CASSQDIRPDEQFF.